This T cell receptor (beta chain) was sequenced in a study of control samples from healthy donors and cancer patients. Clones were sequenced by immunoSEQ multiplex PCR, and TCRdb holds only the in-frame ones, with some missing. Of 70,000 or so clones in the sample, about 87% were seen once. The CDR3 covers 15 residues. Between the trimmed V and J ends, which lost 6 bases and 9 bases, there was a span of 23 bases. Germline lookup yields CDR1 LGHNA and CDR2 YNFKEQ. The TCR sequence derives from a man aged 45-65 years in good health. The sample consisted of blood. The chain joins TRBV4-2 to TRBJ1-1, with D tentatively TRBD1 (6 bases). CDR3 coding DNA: TGTGCCAGCAGTTCGGTCGGGGGGGCGAAAGGGAAAGCTTTCTTT. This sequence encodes CASSSVGGAKGKAFF.